This passage covers 26 T cell receptor beta chains from one sample sequenced in a study of blood T cell repertoires in COVID-19. Repertoires were generated with immunoSEQ multiplex PCR, while TCRdb's copy carries only in-frame clones and drops some. The table lists 150,000 or so clones, 87% of them singletons. Sequenced: peripheral blood. The receptors derive from an elderly man with acute or convalescent COVID-19.

The chain recombines TRBV7-9 with TRBJ1-2, with 9 bases identical to TRBD1. Germline CDR1 reads SEHNR; CDR2 reads FQNEAQ (reference sequence). After removal of 3 bases from V and 7 bases from J, the junction contained 9 bases not matched to a gene. This CDR3 is 15 amino acids long. The CDR3 sequence is CASSFDGTGRGGYTF. In nucleotides, the CDR3 is TGTGCCAGCAGCTTTGACGGGACAGGGCGCGGTGGCTACACCTTC.

The V and J genes are TRBV28 and TRBJ1-1; D not resolved. V lost 6 bases and J 1 base, leaving 9 bases between the germline ends. The CDR3 runs to 13 residues. CDR1 is MDHEN, CDR2 SYDVKM, per germline. This CDR3 reads CASSPPGNTEAFF. For the CDR3, the DNA is TGTGCCAGCAGCCCCCCCGGGAACACTGAAGCTTTCTTT.

J is TRBJ1-1 and V is TRBV5-1; D unclear. The CDR3 extends over 13 amino acids. In germline, CDR1 is SGHRS, CDR2 YFSETQ. The germline V and J ends were trimmed by 6 bases and 3 bases, with 12 bases remaining between them. CDR3 nucleotide sequence: TGCGCCAGCAAGTTGGCAGGCCACACTGAAGCTTTCTTT. Protein: CASKLAGHTEAFF.

This rearrangement joins TRBV5-1 to TRBJ1-1, with 8 bases aligning to TRBD1. CDR1 is SGHRS, CDR2 YFSETQ, per germline. V was clipped by 0 bases and J by 8 bases; unmatched bases: 6. The CDR3 is made up of 14 amino acids. Written as DNA, the CDR3 is TGCGCCAGCAGCTTGGGGTGGGACAGGCTCGAAGCTTTCTTT. The encoded protein is CASSLGWDRLEAFF. Full variable domain (missing parts from reference TRBV5-1 and TRBJ1-1): KAGVTQTPRYLIKTRGQQVTLSCSPISGHRSVSWYQQTPGQGLQFLFEYFSETQRNKGNFPGRFSGRQFSNSRSEMNVSTLELGDSALYLCASSLGWDRLEAFFGQGTRLTVV.

The gene calls are TRBV19 and TRBJ1-2, with TRBD1 matching over 7 bases. The germline CDR1 and CDR2 sequences are LNHDA and SQIVND (reference sequence). The CDR3 is 13 residues long. The V segment lost 4 bases and the J segment 4 bases; nucleotides outside the gene matches: 3. CDR3 in DNA: TGTGCCAGTAGTAGGGACAGCGCCTATGGCTACACCTTC. It encodes CASSRDSAYGYTF.

The gene calls are TRBV4-1 and TRBJ2-7; a weak D match, TRBD1 (5 bases). V was cut by 3 bases and J by 7 bases, with 16 bases left in between. Germline V CDR1 and CDR2: MGHRA, YSYEKL. This CDR3 is built from 14 residues. The CDR3 region is CASSQGPGSAEQYF. CDR3 coding DNA: TGCGCCAGCAGCCAGGGGCCGGGTTCGGCTGAGCAGTACTTC.

The V gene is TRBV5-4, the J gene TRBJ2-7, with 7 bases that match TRBD1. This CDR3 contains 14 residues. CDR1 and CDR2 (germline): SGHNT, YYREEE (reference sequence). The trim removed 3 bases at V and 6 bases at J, leaving 9 bases unmatched. The CDR3 coding sequence is TGTGCCAGCAGCTACGCCGGGACAGCCTTCGAGCAGTACTTC. Protein product: CASSYAGTAFEQYF.

This clone was seen just once. This chain joins TRBV14 and TRBJ2-1, with D possibly matching TRBD1 (5 bases). This CDR3 has 15 residues. V lost 6 bases and J 4 bases, leaving 16 bases between the germline ends. CDR1 is SGHDN and CDR2 is FVKESK in the germline V gene. This CDR3 reads CASSLLNDRYNEQFF. CDR3 sequence (DNA): TGTGCCAGCAGTTTGCTAAACGACAGATACAATGAGCAGTTCTTC.

The CDR3 coding sequence is TGCGCCAGCAGCTCACAGCCGGGACTAGCGTACGAGCAGTACTTC. Encoded protein: CASSSQPGLAYEQYF. The V and J genes are TRBV5-1 and TRBJ2-7; 10 positions match TRBD2. Germline V gene lookup returns CDR1 SGHRS and CDR2 YFSETQ. There are 15 residues in the CDR3. After removal of 3 bases from V and 4 bases from J, the junction contained 7 bases not matched to a gene.

The CDR3 loop is CASSLGARPKGVEQFF. Written as DNA, the CDR3 is TGCGCCAGCAGCTTGGGCGCCAGGCCGAAAGGTGTCGAGCAGTTCTTC. The chain uses TRBV5-1 and TRBJ2-1; D is ambiguous. Germline CDR1 is SGHRS and CDR2 is YFSETQ. The V end was cut by 0 bases, the J end by 10 bases, with 20 bases between. This CDR3 is built from 16 residues. Based on the CDR3 plus reference TRBV5-1 and TRBJ2-1, the full variable domain is KAGVTQTPRYLIKTRGQQVTLSCSPISGHRSVSWYQQTPGQGLQFLFEYFSETQRNKGNFPGRFSGRQFSNSRSEMNVSTLELGDSALYLCASSLGARPKGVEQFFGPGTRLTVL.

This clone was recorded once. This chain uses TRBV7-2 with TRBJ2-1, with 10 bases aligning to TRBD2. Per the germline V gene, CDR1 is SGHTA and CDR2 is FQGNSA. The J segment lost 8 bases and the V segment lost 3 bases, leaving 4 bases of the junction unmatched. The CDR3 length is 14 residues. CDR3 sequence reads: CASSFRLAGDEQFF. The CDR3 nucleotides read TGTGCCAGCAGCTTCCGACTAGCGGGCGATGAGCAGTTCTTC. Together with reference TRBV7-2 and TRBJ2-1, the CDR3 gives the full variable domain: GAGVSQSPSNKVTEKGKDVELRCDPISGHTALYWYRQSLGQGLEFLIYFQGNSAPDKSGLPSDRFSAERTGGSVSTLTIQRTQQEDSAVYLCASSFRLAGDEQFFGPGTRLTVL.

The CDR3 region is CASSRDLSLAGGNTGELFF. The CDR3 nucleotides read TGTGCCAGCAGCCGGGATCTCTCCTTAGCGGGGGGGAACACCGGGGAGCTGTTTTTT. This sequence joins TRBV3-1 (or the pseudogene TRBV3-2) and TRBJ2-2; TRBD2 aligns across 10 bases. This CDR3 is 19 amino acids long. V trimming: 4 bases; J trimming: 1 base; junction bases outside the gene matches: 12. Germline loops: CDR1 LGHDT, CDR2 YNNKEL (reference sequence).

This chain connects TRBV4-1 to TRBJ2-1; 8 positions agree with TRBD1. This CDR3 has 16 amino acids. CDR1 MGHRA and CDR2 YSYEKL come from the germline V gene. The trim removed 0 bases at V and 6 bases at J, leaving 7 bases unmatched. CDR3 loop: CASSQEGTGQSNEQFF. Written as DNA, the CDR3 is TGCGCCAGCAGCCAAGAAGGGACAGGTCAGTCCAATGAGCAGTTCTTC.

Written as DNA, the CDR3 is TGCGCCAGCAGCTTGGACGGGGTTAGGCTAGCGGGGAACAATGAGCAGTTCTTC. Encoded protein: CASSLDGVRLAGNNEQFF. This chain connects TRBV5-1 to TRBJ2-1; 9 nucleotides align to TRBD2. The CDR3 is 18 amino acids. Germline trimming cut 0 bases from V and 5 bases from J; bases unmatched to any gene: 12. Germline CDR1 reads SGHRS; CDR2 reads YFSETQ. Complete variable domain (other parts from reference TRBV5-1 and TRBJ2-1): KAGVTQTPRYLIKTRGQQVTLSCSPISGHRSVSWYQQTPGQGLQFLFEYFSETQRNKGNFPGRFSGRQFSNSRSEMNVSTLELGDSALYLCASSLDGVRLAGNNEQFFGPGTRLTVL.

The V gene is TRBV28, the J gene TRBJ1-2; D ambiguous. The CDR3 covers 12 residues. Germline CDR1 reads MDHEN; CDR2 reads SYDVKM. V was clipped by 6 bases and J by 8 bases, with 13 bases between them. The CDR3 bases are TGTGCCAGCAGCCTAGGTCTCGTGGGCTACACCTTC. Amino acid sequence: CASSLGLVGYTF.

The V gene is TRBV10-3, the J gene TRBJ1-5; 7 bases agree with TRBD1. Germline lookup yields CDR1 ENHRY and CDR2 SYGVKD. The CDR3 sequence is 16 residues long. J lost 4 bases, V lost 5 bases, and 11 bases had no gene match. The CDR3 nucleotides read TGTGCCATCAGTACTTCACTGGGACAGAAGAATCAGCCCCAGCATTTT. Its translation: CAISTSLGQKNQPQHF.

The V and J genes are TRBV19 and TRBJ1-2, with a possible D match to TRBD1 (6 bases). Germline V lookup: CDR1 LNHDA, CDR2 SQIVND (reference sequence). The CDR3 runs 13 residues. V lost 3 bases, J lost 8 bases, and 13 bases lay in between. As DNA, the CDR3 is TGTGCCAGTAGTATTCGGGGGGCGGAAGGCTACACCTTC. Translating it yields CASSIRGAEGYTF.

The rearrangement links TRBV5-1 to TRBJ2-5; 15 bases are shared with TRBD2. This CDR3 is built from 16 residues. The germline V gene has CDR1 SGHRS and CDR2 YFSETQ. V shed 4 bases, J shed 5 bases, and the junction held 6 bases outside the gene matches. The CDR3 is CASSIGLAGGLETQYF. The CDR3 DNA reads TGCGCCAGCAGCATTGGACTAGCGGGAGGGCTGGAGACCCAGTACTTC.

The chain combines TRBV7-8 with TRBJ1-4, with D unclear. Germline V gene sequence: CDR1 SGHVS, CDR2 FQNEAQ. The CDR3 totals 16 residues. With 1 base removed from V and 7 bases from J, the gap between germline ends came to 16 bases. CDR3 amino acids: CASSLGGLQLPEKLFF. The CDR3 DNA reads TGTGCCAGCAGCTTAGGTGGGCTACAACTGCCTGAAAAACTGTTTTTT.

The chain couples TRBV2 to TRBJ2-5; D is possibly TRBD2 (5 bases). V was shortened by 6 bases and J by 3 bases, with 17 bases between the two germline ends. The CDR3 runs to 15 residues. The V gene's germline CDR1 is SNHLY and CDR2 FYNNEI. The CDR3 DNA reads TGTGCCAGCAGCCCCGAAAGGGAGCCAGAAGAGACCCAGTACTTC. It encodes CASSPEREPEETQYF. Full variable domain (missing parts from reference TRBV2 and TRBJ2-5): EPEVTQTPSHQVTQMGQEVILRCVPISNHLYFYWYRQILGQKVEFLVSFYNNEISEKSEIFDDQFSVERPDGSNFTLKIRSTKLEDSAMYFCASSPEREPEETQYFGPGTRLLVL.

V and J are TRBV7-6 and TRBJ2-3; tentative D call: TRBD2 (6 bases). The CDR3 contains 13 residues. The ends were cut back, 3 bases at V and 6 bases at J, with 10 bases in the middle. Germline V gene data show CDR1 as SGHVS and CDR2 as FNYEAQ. Here the CDR3 reads CASSLGGRDTQYF. In DNA form, the CDR3 reads TGTGCCAGCAGCTTGGGGGGAAGGGATACGCAGTATTTT.

This chain links TRBV4-1 with TRBJ1-2; D is unclear. CDR1 and CDR2 (germline): MGHRA, YSYEKL. With 1 base removed from V and 4 bases from J, the gap between germline ends came to 10 bases. The CDR3 consists of 14 residues. DNA of the CDR3: TGCGCCAGCAGCCAAGGGCGCCTAGGCTATGGCTACACCTTC. Translation: CASSQGRLGYGYTF.

This clone was observed a single time. V is TRBV7-8 and J is TRBJ2-2; TRBD2 might be the D (7 bases). The CDR3 spans 16 residues. The ends were cut back, 3 bases at V and 0 bases at J, with 11 bases in the middle. CDR1 SGHVS and CDR2 FQNEAQ come from the germline V gene. CDR3 DNA: TGTGCCAGCAGCTTCATCGGGGGGCCGAACACCGGGGAGCTGTTTTTT. The encoded protein is CASSFIGGPNTGELFF.

In this sample, this clone turned up a few times. The chain recombines TRBV18 with TRBJ1-1; TRBD1 agrees at 8 bases. CDR3 length equals 17 residues. Unmatched junction bases numbered 12, after V lost 3 bases and J lost 3 bases. In germline, CDR1 is KGHSH, CDR2 LQKENI. In nucleotides, the CDR3 is TGTGCCAGCTCACCCCGGACAGGGTCTAACACCTACACTGAAGCTTTCTTT. Amino acids: CASSPRTGSNTYTEAFF.

The chain has TRBV7-9 and TRBJ2-7, with TRBD1 matching 10 bases. The CDR3 spans 14 residues. V was clipped by 5 bases and J by 6 bases; unmatched bases: 7. Germline V gene lookup returns CDR1 SEHNR and CDR2 FQNEAQ (reference sequence). CDR3 sequence (DNA): TGTGCCAGCAGCCAGACAGGGGGCTCGGGCGAGCAGTACTTC. This translates into CASSQTGGSGEQYF.

The chain couples TRBV3-1 (or the pseudogene TRBV3-2) to TRBJ1-1, with D maybe TRBD1 (6 bases). This CDR3 spans 14 amino acids. Trimming cost V 4 bases and J 5 bases, with 14 bases left between them. Germline V gives CDR1 LGHDT, CDR2 YNNKEL (reference sequence). In nucleotides, the CDR3 is TGTGCCAGCAGCCTTCGACAGGCGAATACTGAAGCTTTCTTT. Translation: CASSLRQANTEAFF.